The sequence of this TCR beta chain was determined in a study of OX40 agonist ivuxolimab in advanced cancers. V gave up 4 bases and J gave up 5 bases; unmatched junction bases: 7. Germline lookup yields CDR1 SGHRS and CDR2 YFSETQ. The CDR3 sequence is 15 residues long. Profiling relied on immunoSEQ multiplex PCR, and the TCRdb table lists in-frame clones only, not all of them. The sample shows 82,000 or so clones, roughly 92% of them seen only once. This material consisted of CD4+ or CD8+ T cells sorted from blood, taken in a trial of the OX40 agonist ivuxolimab. This sequence was found in an adult with an advanced solid tumor such as melanoma, head and neck, liver or kidney cancer. The J gene is TRBJ2-5, the V gene TRBV5-1; 11 bases are a match to TRBD1. The CDR3: CASSPRTGGVETQYF. The DNA of the CDR3 is TGCGCCAGCAGCCCTCGGACAGGGGGCGTCGAGACCCAGTACTTC. The full variable domain, its missing parts supplied by reference TRBV5-1 and TRBJ2-5, is KAGVTQTPRYLIKTRGQQVTLSCSPISGHRSVSWYQQTPGQGLQFLFEYFSETQRNKGNFPGRFSGRQFSNSRSEMNVSTLELGDSALYLCASSPRTGGVETQYFGPGTRLLVL.